This record looks at one T cell receptor beta chain sequence and its context. What it recognizes is unknown. The sample originates from a study of T cells in localized non-small cell lung cancer. Study results and limitations: Turning up in adjacent lung were a median approximately 50 of the top 100 tumor clones. It remains possible that heterogeneity exists, since only one tumor region was sequenced. Increased T cell density in blood showed an association with longer overall survival. Uninvolved nearby lung showed the greatest T cell clonality, exceeding that found in tumor.

Assay: immunoSEQ multiplex PCR; the TCRdb copy retains only in-frame clones and omits some. Of 70,000 or so clones detected, approximately 88% appear once; the ten largest clones hold 1% to 1.5%. The CDR3 sequence is 15 residues long. Germline CDR1 is MDHEN and CDR2 is SYDVKM. V was shortened by 3 bases and J by 1 base, with 7 bases between the two germline ends. V and J are TRBV28 and TRBJ2-6; possibly TRBD2 for D (5 bases). The receptor's source is a female donor over 55 with stage I lung adenocarcinoma. Sample: peripheral blood, taken before any cancer treatment. CDR3 region: CASSLSGSGANVLTF. CDR3 bases: TGTGCCAGCAGTTTGTCGGGATCTGGGGCCAACGTCCTGACTTTC. The variable domain in full, with the rest retrieved from reference TRBV28 and TRBJ2-6, is DVKVTQSSRYLVKRTGEKVFLECVQDMDHENMFWYRQDPGLGLRLIYFSYDVKMKEKGDIPEGYSVSREKKERFSLILESASTNQTSMYLCASSLSGSGANVLTFGAGSRLTVL.